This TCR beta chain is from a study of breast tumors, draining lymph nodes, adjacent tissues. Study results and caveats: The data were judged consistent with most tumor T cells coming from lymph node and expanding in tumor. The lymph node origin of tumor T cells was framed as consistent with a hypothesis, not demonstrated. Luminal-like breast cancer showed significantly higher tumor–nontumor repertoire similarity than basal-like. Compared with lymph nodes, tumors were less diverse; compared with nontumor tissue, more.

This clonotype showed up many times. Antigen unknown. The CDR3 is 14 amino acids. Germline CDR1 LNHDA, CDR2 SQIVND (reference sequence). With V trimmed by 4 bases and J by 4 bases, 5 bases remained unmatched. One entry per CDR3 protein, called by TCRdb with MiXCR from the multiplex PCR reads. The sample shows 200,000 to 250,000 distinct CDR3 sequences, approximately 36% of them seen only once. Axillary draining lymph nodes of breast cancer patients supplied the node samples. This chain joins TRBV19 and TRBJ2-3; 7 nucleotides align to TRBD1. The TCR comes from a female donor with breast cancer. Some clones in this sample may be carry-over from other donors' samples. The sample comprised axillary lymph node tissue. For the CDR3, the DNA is TGTGCCAGTAGTACCCTGAGGGGGCCAGATACGCAGTATTTT. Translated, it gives CASSTLRGPDTQYF.